This T cell receptor (beta chain) is drawn from a study of T cell changes during pregnancy in multiple sclerosis. Trimming pared 4 bases from V and 4 bases from J, leaving 7 bases between. This CDR3 comprises 12 residues. CDR1 and CDR2 from the germline V gene are SQVTM and ANQGSEA. TCRdb's table, derived via immunoSEQ multiplex PCR, lists solely in-frame clones and lacks some. The data contain roughly 86,000 clones, around 92% of them singletons. The count of this clone is one. This chain joins TRBV29-1 and TRBJ2-2; TRBD1 might be the D (5 bases). This TCR was recovered from a female donor with multiple sclerosis, enrolled in a pregnancy study. The specimen was peripheral blood, collected in the first trimester of pregnancy. The CDR3 sequence: CSVAGPTGELFF. Here the CDR3 DNA reads TGCAGCGTTGCAGGGCCCACCGGGGAGCTGTTTTTT.